The T cell receptor beta chain under discussion was sequenced for a study of blood T cells in healthy people across ages. V lost 3 bases to trimming and J lost 6 bases, with 22 bases between them. Germline CDR1 and CDR2: DFQATT and SNEGSKA (reference sequence). The CDR3 covers 16 residues. A sample-barcoded 5' primer and a J-beta primer mix were used in a second PCR of roughly 6 to 11 cycles. From the 5' RACE reads, TCRdb called clonotypes with MiXCR, one entry per CDR3 protein. The repertoire holds around 1.5 million distinct CDR3 sequences, with roughly 40% as singletons. The chain employs TRBV20-1 and TRBJ2-3; weak D call: TRBD2 (5 bases). The source of this sequence is a woman aged 18-29 years in good health. The material sequenced was blood. CDR3 residues: CSARLRTRVLGDTQYF. The CDR3 coding sequence is TGCAGTGCTAGGCTAAGGACTCGGGTGTTAGGTGATACGCAGTATTTT.